Sequencing of this T cell receptor beta chain was carried out in a study of cytomegalovirus exposure and HLA in healthy donors (TCRdb year 2017). For the wider study: An earlier analysis of approximately 640 of the donors reported approximately 300 Gb of sequence data and approximately 110 million unique TCR beta sequences from approximately 180 million T cells. High-throughput TCR immunosequencing, statistical association of individual TCRs with disease status, and machine learning were combined to predict cytomegalovirus infection status. Along with the roughly 670-subject first cohort, a separate validation cohort of over a hundred different subjects was used. The study used immunosequencing to profile the T cell repertoires of hundreds of subjects and linked those repertoires to cytomegalovirus serostatus. A later genetic analysis used genome-wide SNP genotypes for about three fifths of the 666 donors, treating that subset as a discovery cohort. In a later analysis, previously published TCR beta repertoires from about 640 donors were re-analyzed and high-resolution HLA genotyping was added so that TCR occurrence patterns could be studied. Rather than drawing on any new phenotypic data, the later analysis identified candidate immune exposures from TCR beta sequences and the way those sequences occurred across donors. Donor age, sex, ethnicity and CMV serostatus were compiled alongside the repertoire data. HLA typing covered class I and class II loci at four-digit resolution. An early release that covered around 590 HLA-typed donors contained 300 to 350 gigabases of sequencing data and tens of millions of unique TCR sequences. Across under 500 genotyped donors of the cohort, an average of roughly 250,000 unique TCR beta nucleotide sequences per donor were sequenced, and approximately 17% of those sequences were non-productive. The aim of the study was to test whether cataloging public T cell receptors could identify signatures of past pathogen exposure. All discovery cohort repertoires had been generated using a single sequencing platform. The genetic ancestry cluster associated with self-reported Caucasian donors included over 80% of the approximately 430 genotyped donors. Four to six DR-DQ haplotypes were handled as single units for association and clustering, since linkage in the cohort was strong. In an earlier analysis of a few hundred of the donors, high-throughput TCR beta sequencing was used to judge whether each TCR beta V gene segment behaved as functional or pseudogenic. The number of typed donors differed by locus: 629-630 for A, B, C, DRB1 and DQB1; some 500 for DQA1; fewer than 610 for DPA1; and around 490 for DPB1.

The cohort was made up of around 720 healthy bone marrow donors. Cohort members were all nominally healthy when sampled, although unrecorded immune exposures were likely present. The donor tested CMV seropositive and was one of the 289 seropositive cohort members. A peripheral blood sample was provided by each donor, and peripheral blood mononuclear cells were used for TCR beta sequencing. The Qiagen DNeasy Blood Extraction Kit was used to extract genomic DNA from the blood cell samples. Preparation of the library involved the immunoSEQ multiplex PCR assay. The multiplex PCR relied on a mix of 60 forward primers for TCR Vbeta segments and 13 reverse primers for TCR Jbeta segments. The CDR3 region of rearranged TCR beta genes was amplified from genomic DNA with a multiplex PCR assay. The Illumina HiSeq System was used to sequence the amplified TCR beta libraries as 87-base-pair reads. The study's own analysis went as follows. A later analysis tallied 80 million to 95 million unique TCR beta chains across the 666 repertoires, and about 10 million of those chains were shared by two or more donors. Raw reads were error-corrected and collapsed into unique sequences with a nearest-neighbor algorithm that merged closely related sequences to remove PCR and sequencing errors. To assign V, D and J gene segments, CDR3 sequences were aligned to IMGT reference sequences. For a sequence to be retained, a match of at least six nucleotides was required to both a V gene segment and a J gene segment. Rearrangements were classified as productive when the CDR3 lacked stop codons and remained in frame with V and J, and all other rearrangements were classified as non-productive. CDR3 was defined according to IMGT convention as the region running from the second conserved V-encoded cysteine to the conserved J-encoded phenylalanine. The earlier analysis of about 610 of the donors excluded any sequence lacking an unambiguous match to a single V gene segment. In an earlier analysis of 587 of the donors, V segments were called functional above 56.7% productive rearrangements and were called segregating when the between-donor standard deviation exceeded 5%. A statistical classification framework was built to diagnose cytomegalovirus status from the catalog of TCR beta chain sequences. A later analysis assigned V and J genes by comparing TCR nucleotide sequences with IMGT/GENE-DB human TR gene sequences. The TCRdist pipeline was used in a later analysis to assign CDR3 sequences and most-parsimonious VDJ recombination scenarios. In a later analysis, every TCR beta chain was defined by the combination of its CDR3 amino acid sequence and its V-gene family, and reads without a unique V-gene family were dropped. As a way to deal with suspected cross-contamination and a sequencing artifact, a later analysis dropped 450 to 600 nucleotide sequences that were highly shared and had low generation probability. In a later analysis, a clonal expansion index for each public chain was calculated from normalized within-repertoire ranks of inferred template counts. In a later analysis, generation probabilities were computed using a VDJ recombination model fitted to out-of-frame rearrangements, and the results were checked against IGoR. In a later analysis, TCR-TCR, TCR-HLA and TCR-CMV co-occurrence was scored with hypergeometric tests, and a repertoire-size bias correction was applied to TCR pairs. False discovery rates were estimated in a later analysis by permuting HLA or CMV assignments 20 times. In a later analysis, co-occurring TCRs were grouped using DBSCAN, and TCRdist sequence similarity was added for clustering within HLA-allele-positive subsets. For co-occurrence clustering, repertoires with fewer than 30,000 or more than 120,000 public chains were excluded, along with four to six repertoires with anomalous nucleotide sharing. In its TCRdb copy, this immuneACCESS table keeps in-frame sequences only and misses some clones. Where compared with another copy, unresolved V genes explain less than half of these, and the others have no known cause. V and J calls and clone size are given by that table; D and trimming were obtained from the DNA. Counted in this sample were roughly 200,000 clones; roughly 80% of them appeared once. Jointly, the top ten make up less than 2.5% of the sample.

This clone was seen a handful of times. The antigen this receptor binds is unknown. No per-base quality is available; no much larger clone lies one base away. The investigation overall reported the following: About 17 rarely observed V segments, including chromosome 9 orphons, were excluded from the earlier analysis of a few hundred of the donors because counts were too low. Assigning TCR associations to individual alleles was difficult when HLA alleles, especially DR and DQ, strongly co-occurred. A later analysis found that HLA-associated TCR beta chains were more clonally expanded and had lower generation probabilities than equally common non-associated chains. Some IMGT-functional V segments, including TRBV6-2 and TRBV6-3, could not be distinguished by the 87-base-pair reads and were therefore excluded. A later analysis found that most CMV-associated TCR beta chains appeared HLA-restricted, with HLA associations seemingly driven largely by CMV exposure. In vitro tests confirmed that three of the cytomegalovirus-associated TCR beta chains recognize cytomegalovirus antigens. Specific HLA alleles were associated with more than 15,000 TCR beta sequences at a false discovery rate of 0.05 in a later analysis. This cohort had only TCR beta chains sequenced, and the lack of alpha or paired-chain data limited which features could be detected. A total of 150 to 200 TCR beta chains were listed by the study as associated with cytomegalovirus. According to a later analysis, parvovirus B19, influenza, CMV and Epstein-Barr virus appeared linked to several top co-occurrence clusters. According to the authors, the approach could potentially be generalized to other disease states and immunological phenotypes. While some public TCRs were present in many individuals, most TCR sequences turned up only very rarely across donors. In both the original and validation cohorts, the classifier was reported to diagnose cytomegalovirus status with high specificity and sensitivity. Presence/absence analyses assumed roughly uniform sequencing depth across donors, an assumption that may not hold. A cluster of highly shared sequence variants was judged likely to be a technical artifact of the sequencing pipeline. HLA typing was unavailable for some donors at each locus, so association tests used only the typed subset. Linkage disequilibrium might explain the correlated functional status among segregating V segments, but an unknown experimental factor could not be excluded. Immune exposure information for the cohort was limited to CMV serostatus. A further reported finding was that TCR beta sequences accurately predicted the HLA-A and HLA-B alleles for most subjects in the first cohort. In a later genetic analysis, fewer N-insertions in productive TCRs were reported among donors in an Asian-associated ancestry cluster than the approximately 670-donor mean. An association between a missense DCLRE1C variant and V-gene and J-gene trimming of TCR beta chains was found in a later genetic analysis and replicated in an independent cohort. A later analysis found that TCR association rates varied across HLA loci, with DRB1 alleles showing the most associated TCRs and HLA-C alleles the fewest. In an earlier analysis of around 600 of the donors, most TCR beta V segments appeared in productive rearrangements about 87% or about 30% of the time, broadly matching IMGT annotations.

CDR1 and CDR2, per the germline V gene, are SGHDT and YYEEEE. V is reduced by 0 bases and J by 4 bases, leaving a spacing of 17 bases between them. From the cysteine through the phenylalanine, the CDR3 covers 17 amino acids. The kept DNA is CDR3 alone, 51 bases in frame from the first base. The sequencing sample was made of PBMCs. The V and J genes are TRBV5-6 and TRBJ1-3; the D gene is possibly TRBD1, with 5 bases matching. This sequence was found in a woman aged 30 to 39 in good health and CMV-seropositive. The bases read TGTGCCAGCAGCTTGGAATTATTAGGGGTATCAGGAAACACCATATATTTT. Protein translation: CASSLELLGVSGNTIYF.